This T cell receptor beta chain was profiled in a study of graft-versus-host responses after intestinal transplantation. Turning to the study itself: Grafts were multivisceral, liver-intestinal, or isolated intestinal. Broader study findings: Early HvG declines after transplant were associated with peak circulating GvH clone levels.

Produced via immunoSEQ multiplex PCR; TCRdb's table is partial and in-frame only. The sample holds more than 50,000 clones, about 90% seen once. The CDR3 runs 13 residues. The V end was cut by 3 bases, the J end by 4 bases, with 10 bases between. Germline V lookup: CDR1 KGHSH, CDR2 LQKENI. With regard to this clone: What it binds is unknown.

The chain joins TRBV18 to TRBJ2-7; D perhaps matches TRBD1 (6 bases). The starting material was PBMCs, obtained roughly 660 days after intestinal transplant. This receptor was obtained from a human patient who received an intestinal transplant, so some T cells may come from the graft donor. The CDR3 DNA follows: TGTGCCAGCTCACCGAGACAGGTTTACGAGCAGTACTTC. Translation gives CASSPRQVYEQYF.